Each of the 17 T cell receptor beta chains below was sequenced from the same sample in a study of blood T cell repertoires in COVID-19. Method: immunoSEQ multiplex PCR; TCRdb's copy keeps in-frame clones and lacks some. The sample shows 110,000 to 150,000 clones, over 75% of them seen only once. Sequencing used peripheral blood. The receptor source for this set is an older woman with active COVID-19.

This clone was counted once. The rearrangement links TRBV7-2 to TRBJ1-3, with unresolved D. The CDR3 runs 16 residues. CDR1 and CDR2 from the germline V gene are SGHTA and FQGNSA. V dropped 0 bases and J dropped 0 bases, with 9 bases sitting between them. The CDR3: CASSLAGSSSGNTIYF. CDR3 bases: TGTGCCAGCAGCTTAGCGGGCTCGAGCTCTGGAAACACCATATATTTT.

This chain joins TRBV4-3 and TRBJ2-2, with TRBD1 identical over 8 bases. There are 17 residues in the CDR3. The junction had 7 bases not matched to a gene; V was cut back by 1 base and J by 3 bases. Germline CDR1 and CDR2: LGHNA and YSLEER. The CDR3 loop is CASSQAAGGADTGELFF. CDR3 DNA sequence: TGCGCCAGCAGCCAAGCCGCAGGGGGCGCGGACACCGGGGAGCTGTTTTTT.

The genes are TRBV6-5 and TRBJ2-2, with 8 bases matching TRBD2. Germline assignment: CDR1 MNHEY and CDR2 SVGAGI. The J segment lost 4 bases and the V segment lost 6 bases, leaving 7 bases of the junction unmatched. CDR3 length equals 15 residues. CDR3 residues: CASRDTSGFTGELFF. In nucleotides, the CDR3 is TGTGCCAGCAGGGACACTAGCGGTTTCACCGGGGAGCTGTTTTTT.

V usage is TRBV4-2 and J usage is TRBJ2-5, with D possibly being TRBD2 (6 bases). V dropped 1 base and J dropped 5 bases, with 11 bases sitting between them. This CDR3 is built from 14 residues. Germline V gene sequence: CDR1 LGHNA, CDR2 YNFKEQ. The CDR3 DNA follows: TGTGCCAGCAGCCAAGGGCAGGCGGGGGAGACCCAGTACTTC. It specifies CASSQGQAGETQYF.

This clone was found once. This sequence joins TRBV3-1 (or the pseudogene TRBV3-2) and TRBJ1-1; D not resolved. The CDR3 sequence is 12 residues long. Per the germline V gene, CDR1 is LGHDT and CDR2 is YNNKEL (reference sequence). V lost 4 bases, J lost 4 bases, and 7 bases lay in between. In DNA, the CDR3 is TGTGCCAGCAGCCCAGGCATCACTGAAGCTTTCTTT. Translating gives CASSPGITEAFF.

The CDR3 DNA is TGTGCCTGGAGTCCCCTGGACAGGTGGGACACTGAAGCTTTCTTT. Translation gives CAWSPLDRWDTEAFF. The V and J genes are TRBV30 and TRBJ1-1; 7 bases map to TRBD1. The CDR3 totals 15 residues. Trimming at V came to 2 bases and at J to 3 bases, leaving 9 bases not matched to a gene. CDR1 and CDR2 from the germline V gene are GTSNPN and SVGIG (reference sequence).

Concerning this clone itself: An end of the junction differs from the germline gene, which may be a read error. This chain links TRBV5-4 with TRBJ2-5; D not resolved. Germline V lookup: CDR1 SGHNT, CDR2 YYREEE (reference sequence). This CDR3 contains 15 residues. CDR3 loop: CASSSAGSAQGTQYF. Written as DNA, the CDR3 is TGTGCCAGCAGCTCCGCCGGGTCGGCCCAAGGGACCCAGTACTTC.

The chain combines TRBV9 with TRBJ2-7; 7 nucleotides match TRBD1. The germline CDR1 and CDR2 sequences are SGDLS and YYNGEE. CDR3 size: 16 residues. V was pared by 0 bases and J by 0 bases, with 6 bases of the junction left unmatched. CDR3 loop: CASSVDAGTASYEQYF. DNA of the CDR3: TGTGCCAGCAGCGTAGACGCCGGGACAGCCTCCTACGAGCAGTACTTC.

This clone was seen only once. This chain uses TRBV6-5 with TRBJ1-5; D may be TRBD1 (6 bases). The CDR3 has 15 residues. Germline CDR1 and CDR2: MNHEY and SVGAGI. Trimming stripped 9 bases from V and 4 bases from J, with 19 bases between. CDR3 sequence (DNA): TGTGCCAGTAGAAAAGGACAGAAGATTAATCAGCCCCAGCATTTT. It codes for CASRKGQKINQPQHF.

This clone was counted between two and nine times. This chain joins TRBV4-3 and TRBJ2-1; tentative D call: TRBD2 (7 bases). From germline, CDR1 is LGHNA and CDR2 YSLEER. The CDR3 is 16 residues long. The ends were cut back, 5 bases at V and 4 bases at J, with 18 bases in the middle. DNA for the CDR3: TGCGCCAGCAGCGAAAGGGGGGACTACCCATACAATGAGCAGTTCTTC. It is translated as CASSERGDYPYNEQFF.

The chain uses TRBV13 and TRBJ2-3; TRBD2 matches at 8 bases. This CDR3 region has 15 residues. With 8 bases clipped from V and 4 bases from J, the junction kept 11 bases outside the gene matches. Germline lookup yields CDR1 PRHDT and CDR2 FYEKMQ (reference sequence). CDR3 region: CASLNLAGRSDTQYF. The DNA for the CDR3 is TGTGCCAGCCTAAACCTAGCGGGTCGTTCAGATACGCAGTATTTT.

The genes are TRBV5-1 and TRBJ2-3, with 7 bases identical to TRBD1. In germline, CDR1 is SGHRS, CDR2 YFSETQ. CDR3 length: 16 residues. V lost 0 bases, J lost 6 bases, and 10 bases stayed unmatched. CDR3 DNA sequence: TGCGCCAGCAGCTTGGGGAGACAGGGTGGTTCGGATACGCAGTATTTT. Translated: CASSLGRQGGSDTQYF.

The chain links TRBV6-6 to TRBJ2-7, with 10 nucleotides matching TRBD1. Trimming at V came to 6 bases and at J to 2 bases, leaving 4 bases not matched to a gene. Germline V gene data show CDR1 as MNHNY and CDR2 as SVGAGI (reference sequence). This CDR3 has 14 amino acids. Here the CDR3 reads CASSVGTGAYEQYF. Written as DNA, the CDR3 is TGTGCCAGCAGCGTAGGGACAGGGGCCTACGAGCAGTACTTC.

The gene calls are TRBV5-1 and TRBJ1-1; tentatively, D is TRBD1 (5 bases). Germline V gene data show CDR1 as SGHRS and CDR2 as YFSETQ. Trimming left V 1 base short and J 1 base short, with 17 bases between. CDR3 length: 17 amino acids. The CDR3 reads CASSLRPKGPRNTEAFF. The CDR3 coding sequence is TGCGCCAGCAGCTTGAGGCCTAAGGGGCCTAGGAACACTGAAGCTTTCTTT. Filled out from reference TRBV5-1 and TRBJ1-1, the complete variable domain reads KAGVTQTPRYLIKTRGQQVTLSCSPISGHRSVSWYQQTPGQGLQFLFEYFSETQRNKGNFPGRFSGRQFSNSRSEMNVSTLELGDSALYLCASSLRPKGPRNTEAFFGQGTRLTVV.

J is TRBJ1-3 and V is TRBV4-1; 9 bases are shared with TRBD1. The trim removed 4 bases at V and 2 bases at J, leaving 15 bases unmatched. CDR1 and CDR2 from the germline V gene are MGHRA and YSYEKL. This CDR3 region has 19 residues. CDR3 in DNA: TGCGCCAGCAGCCCAATGTTTCCGGGACAGGGAAGACCTGGAAACACCATATATTTT. This encodes CASSPMFPGQGRPGNTIYF.

J is TRBJ1-6 and V is TRBV27, with D perhaps TRBD1 (5 bases). Trimming removed 5 bases from V and 9 bases from J, with 14 bases in between. This CDR3 comprises 14 residues. Germline lookup yields CDR1 MNHEY and CDR2 SMNVEV (reference sequence). CDR3 sequence reads: CASSPLDQGSPLHF. The CDR3 region has the DNA TGTGCCAGCAGTCCCCTCGACCAGGGTTCACCCCTCCACTTT.

The chain uses TRBV18 and TRBJ1-1; TRBD1 agrees at 8 bases. The V gene end was trimmed by 6 bases and the J gene end by 1 base; junction bases not matched to a gene: 1. Germline CDR1 and CDR2: KGHSH and LQKENI. The CDR3 totals 13 residues. The CDR3 DNA follows: TGTGCCAGCTCCGGACAGGGGAACACTGAAGCTTTCTTT. Amino acids: CASSGQGNTEAFF.